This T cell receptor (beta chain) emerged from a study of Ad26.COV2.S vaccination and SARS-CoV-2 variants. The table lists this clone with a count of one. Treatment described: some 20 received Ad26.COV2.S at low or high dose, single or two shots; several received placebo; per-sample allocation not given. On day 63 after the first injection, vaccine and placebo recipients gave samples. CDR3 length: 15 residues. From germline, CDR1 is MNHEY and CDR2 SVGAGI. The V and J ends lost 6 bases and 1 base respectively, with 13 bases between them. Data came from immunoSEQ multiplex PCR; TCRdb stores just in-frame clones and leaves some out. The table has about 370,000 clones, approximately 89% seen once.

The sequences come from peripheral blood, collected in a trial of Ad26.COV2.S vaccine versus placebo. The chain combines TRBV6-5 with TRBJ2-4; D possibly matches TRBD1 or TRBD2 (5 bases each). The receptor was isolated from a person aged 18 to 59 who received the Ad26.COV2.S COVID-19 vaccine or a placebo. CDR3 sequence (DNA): TGTGCCAGCAGCGACGAGGGGTCGGCCAAAAACATTCAGTACTTC. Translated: CASSDEGSAKNIQYF.